Listed below are T cell receptor beta chains from one sample, sequenced in a study of T cell responses to AZD1222 COVID-19 vaccine. Here immunoSEQ multiplex PCR was the method, and the copy in TCRdb shows in-frame clones only, minus some. The sample includes roughly 160,000 clones, around nine tenths of them seen just once. This specimen consisted of peripheral blood, obtained 28 days after the second AZD1222 dose. These receptors came from an adult who received the AZD1222 COVID-19 vaccine. Each CDR3 is given with its conserved first and last residue.

V gene	J gene	CDR3 protein
TRBV6-2/TRBV6-3	TRBJ1-1	CASSHSGTEAFF
TRBV12-3/TRBV12-4	TRBJ1-2	CASSRDTEGYTF
TRBV24-1	TRBJ1-2	CATSDSRTGGSYGYTF
TRBV5-1	TRBJ1-4	CASSLEGDPVKEKLFF
TRBV6-5	TRBJ1-4	CASLRVVKEKLFF
TRBV5-4	TRBJ2-3	CASSSEAGADTQYF
TRBV4-1	TRBJ1-6	CASSQPGQNSPLHF
TRBV5-4	TRBJ2-7	CASSLEGLAYEQYF
TRBV10-2	TRBJ1-1	CASSGYRSTEAFF
TRBV5-1	TRBJ2-2	CASSLTQGSTGELFF
TRBV3-1/TRBV3-2	TRBJ2-1	CASSQGWSLVEQFF
TRBV10-2	TRBJ2-3	CASSVTTDTQYF
TRBV5-1	TRBJ1-1	CASSLGGPNTEAFF
TRBV2	TRBJ1-6	CASSAGPYNSPLHF
TRBV5-1	TRBJ2-7	CASSLWGQGGEQYF
TRBV5-4	TRBJ1-1	CASSLPGSRNTEAFF
TRBV18	TRBJ2-7	CASSPGRGRYEQYF
TRBV19	TRBJ2-7	CASSSLSGGYEQYF
TRBV6-6	TRBJ2-2	CASTKGGRGSFGELFF
TRBV30	TRBJ1-5	CAFGQGLNSNQPQHF
TRBV9	TRBJ2-5	CASSVGGTQYF
TRBV30	TRBJ1-1	CAWSRANTEAFF
TRBV10-3	TRBJ1-1	CAIGSGMNTEAFF
TRBV7-6	TRBJ2-7	CASSPAGSYEQYF
TRBV19	TRBJ2-7	CASSTSVGVSYEQYF
TRBV27	TRBJ1-1	CASSLGTLNTEAFF
TRBV7-9	TRBJ2-2	CASSTWTSPGELFF
TRBV19	TRBJ2-1	CASSISLTYNEQFF
TRBV6-2/TRBV6-3	TRBJ1-3	CASSPRDSGNTIYF
TRBV6-5	TRBJ1-2	CASNGDTNYGYTF
TRBV2	TRBJ1-2	CASRETGLGGYTF
TRBV27	TRBJ2-7	CAKGEPYEQYF
TRBV6-5	TRBJ2-3	CASVRGQDTDTQYF
TRBV11-3	TRBJ1-2	CASSLDTSVNYGYTF